The 9 T cell receptor beta chains below come from one sample, sequenced in a study of blood T cell repertoires in COVID-19. Generated by immunoSEQ multiplex PCR, the TCRdb table keeps only in-frame clones and is missing some. The sample carries fewer than 250,000 clones, more than 75% recorded once. The material sequenced was peripheral blood. The receptors derive from a man aged 45-65 years with acute or convalescent COVID-19.

The chain uses TRBV15 and TRBJ2-1; possibly TRBD2 for D (6 bases). Germline V gene lookup returns CDR1 LNHNV and CDR2 YYDKDF (reference sequence). The germline V and J ends were trimmed by 5 bases and 0 bases, with 11 bases remaining between them. This CDR3 contains 15 residues. The CDR3 sequence: CATSQTSFSYNEQFF. The CDR3 nucleotides are TGTGCCACCAGCCAGACTAGTTTCTCCTACAATGAGCAGTTCTTC.

In DNA, the CDR3 is TGTGCCAGCTCACCCAAGGAACGGGACAAGTACTATGGCTACACCTTC. This gives the protein CASSPKERDKYYGYTF. The chain links TRBV18 to TRBJ1-2, with TRBD1 as a possible D gene (6 bases). Germline CDR1 reads KGHSH; CDR2 reads LQKENI. The V and J ends lost 3 bases and 3 bases respectively, with 17 bases between them. The CDR3 consists of 16 residues.

V and J are TRBV7-8 and TRBJ1-1; unclear D gene. Trimming left V 6 bases short and J 1 base short, with 12 bases between. CDR3 length equals 14 residues. Germline assignment: CDR1 SGHVS and CDR2 FQNEAQ. CDR3 nucleotides: TGTGCCAGCAGAGGGAGGATAGGGAACACTGAAGCTTTCTTT. The encoded protein is CASRGRIGNTEAFF.

V is TRBV3-1 (or the pseudogene TRBV3-2) and J is TRBJ1-2; D gene uncertain. V was cut by 0 bases and J by 4 bases, with 12 bases left in between. In germline, CDR1 is LGHDT, CDR2 YNNKEL (reference sequence). There are 15 residues in the CDR3. The CDR3 bases are TGTGCCAGCAGCCAAGACGGGGTGCCTTCCTATGGCTACACCTTC. Protein sequence: CASSQDGVPSYGYTF.

This clone occurred a few times. This rearrangement joins TRBV6-5 to TRBJ1-2, with 7 bases that match TRBD1. Unmatched junction bases numbered 11, after V lost 6 bases and J lost 4 bases. CDR3 size: 15 residues. Per the germline V gene, CDR1 is MNHEY and CDR2 is SVGAGI. The CDR3 nucleotides read TGTGCCAGCAGACTCGACTACAGGGGAACCTATGGCTACACCTTC. This translates into CASRLDYRGTYGYTF.

V and J are TRBV4-1 and TRBJ1-5, with TRBD1 matching 8 bases. Per germline, CDR1 MGHRA and CDR2 YSYEKL. Germline trimming cut 4 bases from V and 4 bases from J; bases unmatched to any gene: 3. The CDR3 covers 14 residues. The CDR3: CASSPTGANQPQHF. CDR3 DNA: TGCGCCAGCAGCCCGACAGGGGCAAATCAGCCCCAGCATTTT.

This chain links TRBV28 with TRBJ2-7, with D tentatively TRBD2 (6 bases). V lost 1 base and J lost 3, with 16 bases in between. Germline V lookup: CDR1 MDHEN, CDR2 SYDVKM. This CDR3 region has 16 residues. For the CDR3, the DNA is TGTGCCAGCAGTTTATCGGGCGGGAACGGGGTCTACGAGCAGTACTTC. Translation gives CASSLSGGNGVYEQYF.

The chain employs TRBV13 and TRBJ1-6, with D hard to call. The CDR3 is 15 amino acids. Germline V gives CDR1 PRHDT, CDR2 FYEKMQ (reference sequence). Deletions cut 4 bases from V and 5 bases from J, with 12 bases between. The CDR3 nucleotides read TGTGCCAGCAGCTATACATTGCGGAATAATTCACCCCTCCACTTT. Translated: CASSYTLRNNSPLHF.

The chain has TRBV5-5 and TRBJ1-2; perhaps TRBD1 as D (6 bases). V was shortened by 0 bases and J by 6 bases, with 18 bases between the two germline ends. CDR1 is SGHKS and CDR2 is YYEKEE in the germline V gene (reference sequence). The length of the CDR3 is 16 residues. The CDR3 nucleotides are TGTGCCAGCAGCTTGGGAGGCTGGGGGCATGACGATGGCTACACCTTC. As protein: CASSLGGWGHDDGYTF.